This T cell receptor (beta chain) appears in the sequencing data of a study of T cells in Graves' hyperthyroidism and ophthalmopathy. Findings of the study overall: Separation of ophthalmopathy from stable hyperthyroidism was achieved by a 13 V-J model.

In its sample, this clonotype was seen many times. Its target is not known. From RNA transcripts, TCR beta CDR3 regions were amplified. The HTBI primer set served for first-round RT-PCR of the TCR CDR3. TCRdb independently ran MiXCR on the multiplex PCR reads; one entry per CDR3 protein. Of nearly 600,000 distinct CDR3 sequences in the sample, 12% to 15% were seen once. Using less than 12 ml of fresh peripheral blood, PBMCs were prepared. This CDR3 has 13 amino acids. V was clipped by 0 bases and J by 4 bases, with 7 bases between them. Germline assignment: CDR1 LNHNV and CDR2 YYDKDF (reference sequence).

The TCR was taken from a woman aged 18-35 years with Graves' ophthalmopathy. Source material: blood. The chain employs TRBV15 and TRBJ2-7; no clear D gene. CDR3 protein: CATSRDFPYEQYF. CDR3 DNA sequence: TGTGCCACCAGCAGAGATTTCCCATACGAGCAGTACTTC.